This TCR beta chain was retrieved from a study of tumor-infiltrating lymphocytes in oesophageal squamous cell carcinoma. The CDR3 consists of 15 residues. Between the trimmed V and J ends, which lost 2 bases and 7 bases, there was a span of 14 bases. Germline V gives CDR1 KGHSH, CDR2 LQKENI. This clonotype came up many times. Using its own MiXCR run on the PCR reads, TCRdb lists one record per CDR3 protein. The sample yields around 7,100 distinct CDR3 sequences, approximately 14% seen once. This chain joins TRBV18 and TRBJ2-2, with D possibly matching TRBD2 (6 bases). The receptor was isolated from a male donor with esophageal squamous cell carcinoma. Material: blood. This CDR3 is CASSPVRTIDGELFF. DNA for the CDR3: TGTGCCAGCTCACCAGTGAGGACTATCGACGGGGAGCTGTTTTTT.